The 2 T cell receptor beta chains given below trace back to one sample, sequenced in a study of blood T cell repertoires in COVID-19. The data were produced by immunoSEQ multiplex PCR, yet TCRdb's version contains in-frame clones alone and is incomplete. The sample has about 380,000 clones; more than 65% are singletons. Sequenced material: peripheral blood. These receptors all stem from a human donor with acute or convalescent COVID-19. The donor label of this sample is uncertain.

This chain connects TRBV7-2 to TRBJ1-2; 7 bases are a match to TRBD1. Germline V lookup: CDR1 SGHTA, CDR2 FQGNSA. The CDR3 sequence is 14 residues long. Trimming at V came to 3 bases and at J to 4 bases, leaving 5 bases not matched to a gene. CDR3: CASSFPGQFYGYTF. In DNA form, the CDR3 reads TGTGCCAGCAGCTTTCCGGGACAGTTCTATGGCTACACCTTC.

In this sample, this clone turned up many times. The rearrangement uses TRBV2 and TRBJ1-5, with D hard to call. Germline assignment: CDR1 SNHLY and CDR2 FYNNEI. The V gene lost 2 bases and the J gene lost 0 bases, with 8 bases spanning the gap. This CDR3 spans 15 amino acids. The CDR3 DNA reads TGTGCCAGCAGTGAACAACAGATTAGCAATCAGCCCCAGCATTTT. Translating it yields CASSEQQISNQPQHF. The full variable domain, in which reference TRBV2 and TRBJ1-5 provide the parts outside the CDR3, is EPEVTQTPSHQVTQMGQEVILRCVPISNHLYFYWYRQILGQKVEFLVSFYNNEISEKSEIFDDQFSVERPDGSNFTLKIRSTKLEDSAMYFCASSEQQISNQPQHFGDGTRLSIL.